This T cell receptor (beta chain) came from a study of beta chain features in type 1 diabetes. Trimming shortened V by 1 base and J by 11 bases, and 20 bases separated the two germline ends. Germline CDR1 MNHNS, CDR2 SASEGT. The CDR3 spans 16 residues. The sequenced template was cDNA made from the entire isolated RNA. The method was immunoSEQ multiplex PCR; TCRdb's version includes in-frame clones alone and lacks a portion of them. The sample consists of around 21,000 clones, about 50% of them appearing once. The chain employs TRBV6-1 and TRBJ1-4; possibly TRBD1 for D (5 bases). This clonotype was sampled from a man aged 18 to 29 in good health. Input material: stem cell memory CD4+ T cells from blood. The DNA of the CDR3 is TGTGCCAGCAGTGAAGTCAGAAGGCAGGGAATTTCTAAACTGTTTTTT. Amino acid sequence: CASSEVRRQGISKLFF.